The clone carrying this T cell receptor beta chain was seen at least ten times. Its cognate antigen is unknown. Germline V gives CDR1 LGHNA, CDR2 YSLEER. This CDR3 spans 15 amino acids. Trimming cost V 0 bases and J 1 base; bases outside gene matches: 2. This entry is derived from a study of response to subunit inactivated influenza vaccine. The study's findings and limits: Authors suggested each seasonal influenza vaccination recruits few new T cells.

TCRdb used MiXCR to reprocess the RT-PCR reads, holding one entry per CDR3 protein. This sample has 400,000 to 650,000 distinct CDR3 sequences, with approximately 7.3% found just once. The material was PBMCs from blood, obtained 23 months after vaccination. The chain employs TRBV4-3 and TRBJ2-7; the match to TRBD2 covers 8 bases. This clonotype originated in a man between 45 and 75 years old who received an inactivated influenza vaccine. The DNA for the CDR3 is TGCGCCAGCAGCCAAGAGACGGGGGGGTCCTACGAGCAGTACTTC. This encodes CASSQETGGSYEQYF.